A single sample gave rise to the 17 T cell receptor beta chains below, sequenced in a study of blood T cell repertoires in COVID-19. Sequencing used immunoSEQ multiplex PCR; TCRdb keeps in-frame clones, though not all of them. The table shows approximately 160,000 clones, with about 81% occurring only once. Material: PBMCs or T cells enriched from blood (not recorded which). These receptors were obtained from a man aged 45 to 65 who had recovered from COVID-19.

The chain links TRBV19 to TRBJ1-5; no clear D gene. The CDR3 sequence is 14 residues long. Germline CDR1 reads LNHDA; CDR2 reads SQIVND (reference sequence). The germline V and J ends were trimmed by 4 bases and 8 bases, with 15 bases remaining between them. CDR3 nucleotides: TGTGCCAGTAGTACGCGACCCCCTAGTGAGCCCCAGCATTTT. Translated, it gives CASSTRPPSEPQHF.

V and J are TRBV5-6 and TRBJ2-2; the match to TRBD1 covers 10 bases. From germline, CDR1 is SGHDT and CDR2 YYEEEE. V trimming: 4 bases; J trimming: 5 bases; junction bases outside the gene matches: 8. This CDR3 has 16 amino acids. Here the CDR3 DNA reads TGTGCCAGCAGCACCAAAGACAGGGGGCTAACCGGGGAGCTGTTTTTT. Protein product: CASSTKDRGLTGELFF.

The genes are TRBV10-3 and TRBJ1-1; a weak D match, TRBD1 (5 bases). Germline loops: CDR1 ENHRY, CDR2 SYGVKD. The V gene lost 3 bases and the J gene lost 8 bases, with 10 bases spanning the gap. There are 12 residues in the CDR3. The CDR3 DNA is TGTGCCATCAGTGACAGGGCTGACGAAGCTTTCTTT. Its protein product is CAISDRADEAFF.

The chain joins TRBV29-1 to TRBJ2-5, with TRBD2 identical over 14 bases. After removal of 7 bases from V and 5 bases from J, the junction contained 3 bases not matched to a gene. The CDR3 is made up of 13 amino acids. In germline, CDR1 is SQVTM, CDR2 ANQGSEA. CDR3 region: CSARLAGGETQYF. In DNA, the CDR3 is TGCAGCGCACGACTAGCGGGGGGGGAGACCCAGTACTTC.

The chain carries TRBV7-8 and TRBJ1-6; D may be TRBD1 (5 bases). Germline V CDR1 and CDR2: SGHVS, FQNEAQ. The CDR3 sequence is 15 residues long. The ends were cut back, 5 bases at V and 5 bases at J, with 13 bases in the middle. The CDR3 DNA sequence: TGTGCCAGCAGCAAAGGACATAATAATAATTCACCCCTCCACTTT. It specifies CASSKGHNNNSPLHF.

The rearrangement links TRBV6-1 to TRBJ1-2; 9 nucleotides align to TRBD1. The length of the CDR3 is 16 residues. V trimming: 1 base; J trimming: 3 bases; junction bases outside the gene matches: 6. The germline V gene has CDR1 MNHNS and CDR2 SASEGT. The CDR3 bases are TGTGCCAGCAGTGAAGTACCGGGACAGGGAGACTATGGCTACACCTTC. It encodes CASSEVPGQGDYGYTF.

This chain connects TRBV3-1 (or the pseudogene TRBV3-2) to TRBJ2-7, with 9 bases lining up with TRBD2. V dropped 3 bases and J dropped 7; count of bases not matched to a gene: 7. The CDR3 contains 14 residues. CDR1 and CDR2 (germline): LGHDT, YNNKEL (reference sequence). CDR3 nucleotide sequence: TGTGCCAGCAGCCAGGGCGGGGGGGCTCTTGAGCAGTACTTC. Amino acids: CASSQGGGALEQYF.

The chain carries TRBV7-2 and TRBJ1-3; 10 positions match TRBD1. The CDR3 has 17 residues. Unmatched junction bases numbered 7, after V lost 1 base and J lost 4 bases. Germline V lookup: CDR1 SGHTA, CDR2 FQGNSA. DNA for the CDR3: TGTGCCAGCAGCTTAGGATCGGGACAGGGGACGGGAAACACCATATATTTT. Residues: CASSLGSGQGTGNTIYF.

The chain joins TRBV12-3 or TRBV12-4 to TRBJ1-2, with D tentatively TRBD1 (5 bases). The CDR3 totals 13 residues. V was shortened by 6 bases and J by 4 bases, with 12 bases between the two germline ends. The CDR3 region has the DNA TGTGCCAGCAGCCCCGGGGGGATCTATGGCTACACCTTC. Encoded protein: CASSPGGIYGYTF.

This sequence joins TRBV5-5 and TRBJ1-2; D gene ambiguous. This CDR3 is 15 amino acids long. The germline gives CDR1 SGHKS, CDR2 YYEKEE (reference sequence). V was trimmed by 1 base and J by 6 bases, leaving 16 bases between them. The CDR3 coding sequence is TGTGCCAGCAGCTTGAATGACCCGGAGGTCGATGGCTACACCTTC. Translated: CASSLNDPEVDGYTF.

The chain has TRBV27 and TRBJ1-3, with 8 bases lining up with TRBD1. The germline V gene encodes CDR1 MNHEY and CDR2 SMNVEV (reference sequence). This CDR3 is built from 15 residues. V lost 5 bases and J lost 0; bases outside the gene matches: 3. CDR3 region: CASSVQGVSGNTIYF. Written as DNA, the CDR3 is TGTGCCAGCAGTGTACAGGGGGTCTCTGGAAACACCATATATTTT.

The chain is built from TRBV7-3 and TRBJ2-2; 8 bases agree with TRBD1. Germline V gives CDR1 SGHTA, CDR2 FQGTGA. The CDR3 totals 16 residues. J was trimmed by 1 base and V by 2 bases; bases with no gene match: 3. The CDR3 nucleotides are TGTGCCAGCAGCTTATATGGGACAGGGAACACCGGGGAGCTGTTTTTT. Protein: CASSLYGTGNTGELFF.

This clone was counted a few times. V gene TRBV29-1 combines with J gene TRBJ2-5; D call uncertain. The CDR3 is 12 residues long. CDR1 is SQVTM and CDR2 is ANQGSEA in the germline V gene. V lost 6 bases to trimming and J lost 5 bases, with 13 bases between them. CDR3 protein: CSVCITRETQYF. The CDR3 coding sequence is TGCAGCGTCTGCATTACTCGGGAGACCCAGTACTTC.

Only a few counts were recorded for this clone. The gene calls are TRBV19 and TRBJ1-1; D is ambiguous. V lost 7 bases and J lost 4, with 13 bases in between. Germline V gives CDR1 LNHDA, CDR2 SQIVND (reference sequence). The CDR3 consists of 13 residues. This CDR3 is CASKPREGTEAFF. The CDR3 coding sequence is TGTGCCAGTAAGCCCCGGGAGGGCACTGAAGCTTTCTTT.

The count of this clone is one. The chain links TRBV2 to TRBJ1-1; no firm D call. The V and J ends lost 3 bases and 6 bases respectively, with 11 bases between them. There are 13 residues in the CDR3. The germline CDR1 and CDR2 sequences are SNHLY and FYNNEI. In DNA form, the CDR3 reads TGTGCCAGCAGTGAGAACTCGATCCCTGAAGCTTTCTTT. It encodes CASSENSIPEAFF.

V is TRBV5-1 and J is TRBJ2-5; TRBD1 aligns across 8 bases. Losses at the gene ends were 3 bases for V and 4 bases for J; bases not matched to a gene: 5. CDR3 length: 14 amino acids. Germline V gene data show CDR1 as SGHRS and CDR2 as YFSETQ. In DNA form, the CDR3 reads TGCGCCAGCAGCTCTACAGGGGGTCCAGAGACCCAGTACTTC. Translation gives CASSSTGGPETQYF. Using reference TRBV5-1 and TRBJ2-5 for the parts outside the CDR3, the full variable domain is KAGVTQTPRYLIKTRGQQVTLSCSPISGHRSVSWYQQTPGQGLQFLFEYFSETQRNKGNFPGRFSGRQFSNSRSEMNVSTLELGDSALYLCASSSTGGPETQYFGPGTRLLVL.

The V and J genes are TRBV6-6 and TRBJ2-7; a weak D match, TRBD2 (6 bases). The CDR3 has 14 amino acids. Germline lookup yields CDR1 MNHNY and CDR2 SVGAGI (reference sequence). Between the trimmed V and J ends, which lost 4 bases and 4 bases, there was a span of 14 bases. The CDR3 coding sequence is TGTGCCAGCAGTTGGGGGGAAGGGTCGTACGAGCAGTACTTC. This translates into CASSWGEGSYEQYF.